These 32 T cell receptor beta chains were all obtained from the same sample, sequenced in a study of beta chain features in type 1 diabetes (dated by TCRdb to between 2018 and 2020). The method behind the library was the immunoSEQ multiplex PCR assay. All of the isolated RNA was reverse transcribed with the High Capacity cDNA Reverse Transcription Kit, so expressed TCRB transcripts were sequenced. Entries here come from immuneACCESS through TCRdb and include only in-frame sequences with V and J called. Some clones fail to appear in such tables; in the studies checked, an unresolved V gene covers under half of the shortfall, and the cause of the remainder is unknown. This sample holds about 470,000 clones; around 28% were observed only once. About 0.06% of the sample lies in the top ten. The sequencing input was naive CD4+ T cells from blood. The cell subset or site label for this specimen denotes: true naive CD4+ T cells. Receptors were obtained from a man aged 18 to 29 in good health.

J is TRBJ2-7 and V is TRBV25-1; 7 nucleotides line up with TRBD2. V trimming: 1 base; J trimming: 4 bases; junction bases outside the gene matches: 10. The CDR3 extends over 16 amino acids. Per the germline V gene, CDR1 is MGHDK and CDR2 is SYGVNS. CDR3 region: CASSEWSGENGYEQYF. The CDR3 region has the DNA TGTGCCAGCAGTGAATGGAGCGGGGAAAACGGGTACGAGCAGTACTTC.

The J gene is TRBJ2-4, the V gene TRBV30, with D perhaps matching TRBD1 or TRBD2 (7 bases each). V gave up 3 bases and J gave up 14 bases, with 20 bases separating them. The CDR3 contains 13 residues. Germline V gene data show CDR1 as GTSNPN and CDR2 as SVGIG (reference sequence). For the CDR3, the DNA is TGTGCCTGGAGCGAGTCGAGACAGGGAGGGAAGTACTTC. Its protein product is CAWSESRQGGKYF.

The chain carries TRBV15 and TRBJ1-2, with D maybe TRBD1 (6 bases). V was cut by 3 bases and J by 6 bases, with 17 bases left in between. Germline V lookup: CDR1 LNHNV, CDR2 YYDKDF (reference sequence). The CDR3 runs to 15 residues. Here the CDR3 reads CATSSEAGVLDGYTF. The CDR3 bases are TGTGCCACCAGCAGCGAAGCAGGGGTTTTGGATGGCTACACCTTC. Looking up the rest from reference TRBV15 and TRBJ1-2 gives the full variable domain: DAMVIQNPRYQVTQFGKPVTLSCSQTLNHNVMYWYQQKSSQAPKLLFHYYDKDFNNEADTPDNFQSRRPNTSFCFLDIRSPGLGDTAMYLCATSSEAGVLDGYTFGSGTRLTVV.

The chain couples TRBV29-1 to TRBJ2-3, with TRBD2 matching over 12 bases. CDR1 is SQVTM, CDR2 ANQGSEA, per germline. The ends lost 7 bases at V and 0 bases at J; junction bases unmatched: 5. This CDR3 is built from 15 residues. CDR3 nucleotide sequence: TGCAGCGCTGAGGGGACTAGCGGGAGCACAGATACGCAGTATTTT. This gives the protein CSAEGTSGSTDTQYF.

The chain couples TRBV30 to TRBJ2-5; D unclear. This CDR3 spans 12 amino acids. Per germline, CDR1 GTSNPN and CDR2 SVGIG (reference sequence). Trimming stripped 1 base from V and 7 bases from J, with 10 bases between. The CDR3 reads CAWSGVYGTQYF. The CDR3 DNA follows: TGTGCCTGGAGTGGCGTTTATGGGACCCAGTACTTC.

This clone was detected once. The rearrangement uses TRBV28 and TRBJ2-3; D remains unclear. Germline V gives CDR1 MDHEN, CDR2 SYDVKM. The V end was cut by 5 bases, the J end by 3 bases, with 6 bases between. The CDR3 covers 12 residues. For the CDR3, the DNA is TGTGCCAGCAGTACGATAACAGATACGCAGTATTTT. Residues: CASSTITDTQYF.

The table lists this clone with a few counts. The chain links TRBV28 to TRBJ1-3; 7 bases match TRBD1. V lost 4 bases to trimming and J lost 3 bases; unmatched junction nucleotides: 6. This CDR3 has 15 residues. The germline V gene has CDR1 MDHEN and CDR2 SYDVKM. For the CDR3, the DNA is TGTGCCAGCAGTTCAGTACAGGGGTTTGGAAACACCATATATTTT. This codes for CASSSVQGFGNTIYF.

This clone was counted between two and nine times. CDR3 region: CASSSLGMGEQFF. For the CDR3, the DNA is TGTGCCAGCAGCTCATTAGGCATGGGTGAGCAGTTCTTC. V is TRBV7-9 and J is TRBJ2-1; the D is unclear. Trimming removed 4 bases at V and 9 bases at J, with 13 bases between. The CDR3 extends over 13 amino acids. From germline, CDR1 is SEHNR and CDR2 FQNEAQ (reference sequence).

This clone appeared once. This rearrangement joins TRBV27 to TRBJ2-7, with 9 bases aligning to TRBD2. CDR3 length: 14 residues. CDR1 is MNHEY, CDR2 SMNVEV, per germline (reference sequence). After removal of 7 bases from V and 12 bases from J, the junction contained 16 bases not matched to a gene. In DNA, the CDR3 is TGTGCCAGCACGATGGGACTAGCCCCATCTAGTCTGTACTTC. This sequence encodes CASTMGLAPSSLYF.

The CDR3 protein is CAAGQGSYNEQFF. DNA for the CDR3: TGTGCCGCAGGACAGGGTAGCTACAATGAGCAGTTCTTC. This chain connects TRBV10-3 to TRBJ2-1; 8 positions match TRBD1. CDR1 and CDR2 (germline): ENHRY, SYGVKD. The CDR3 contains 13 residues. With 11 bases clipped from V and 3 bases from J, the junction kept 6 bases outside the gene matches.

Only a few counts were recorded for this clone. This chain connects TRBV5-1 to TRBJ2-7; 7 nucleotides agree with TRBD2. Per germline, CDR1 SGHRS and CDR2 YFSETQ. J was trimmed by 5 bases and V by 4 bases; bases with no gene match: 15. CDR3 length: 16 amino acids. This chain's CDR3 is CASSPTPVAGLDEQYF. In nucleotides, the CDR3 is TGCGCCAGCAGCCCTACCCCGGTAGCGGGTCTCGACGAGCAGTACTTC. Looking up the rest from reference TRBV5-1 and TRBJ2-7 gives the full variable domain: KAGVTQTPRYLIKTRGQQVTLSCSPISGHRSVSWYQQTPGQGLQFLFEYFSETQRNKGNFPGRFSGRQFSNSRSEMNVSTLELGDSALYLCASSPTPVAGLDEQYFGPGTRLTVT.

This clone was recorded a few times. The chain couples TRBV9 to TRBJ2-3; 10 nucleotides line up with TRBD2. Germline V lookup: CDR1 SGDLS, CDR2 YYNGEE. J lost 4 bases, V lost 0 bases, and 2 bases had no gene match. The CDR3 contains 15 residues. CDR3 in DNA: TGTGCCAGCAGCGTAGATCTAGCGGGGGCAGATACGCAGTATTTT. Protein sequence: CASSVDLAGADTQYF.

The chain recombines TRBV5-6 with TRBJ2-1, with 11 bases matching TRBD2. V shed 3 bases, J shed 3 bases, and the junction held 2 bases outside the gene matches. This CDR3 has 15 amino acids. The germline gives CDR1 SGHDT, CDR2 YYEEEE. The CDR3 loop is CASSSGLADYNEQFF. The CDR3 DNA reads TGTGCCAGCAGCTCGGGACTAGCGGACTACAATGAGCAGTTCTTC.

Concerning this clone: Other DNA variants within this sample encode the same CDR3. This chain links TRBV9 with TRBJ2-3; 7 bases match TRBD1. Losses at the gene ends were 2 bases for V and 3 bases for J; bases not matched to a gene: 3. This CDR3 has 14 residues. Germline lookup yields CDR1 SGDLS and CDR2 YYNGEE. The CDR3 loop is CASSVTGITDTQYF. CDR3 in DNA: TGTGCCAGCAGCGTGACAGGGATTACAGATACGCAGTATTTT.

This clone was counted between two and nine times. J is TRBJ2-5 and V is TRBV7-2; TRBD1 agrees at 9 bases. The CDR3 contains 14 residues. The trim removed 1 base at V and 5 bases at J, leaving 2 bases unmatched. CDR1 SGHTA and CDR2 FQGNSA come from the germline V gene. The CDR3, as DNA: TGTGCCAGCAGCTTAGTGACAGGGGGTGAGACCCAGTACTTC. Translating gives CASSLVTGGETQYF. The full variable domain, rest sourced from reference TRBV7-2 and TRBJ2-5, is GAGVSQSPSNKVTEKGKDVELRCDPISGHTALYWYRQSLGQGLEFLIYFQGNSAPDKSGLPSDRFSAERTGGSVSTLTIQRTQQEDSAVYLCASSLVTGGETQYFGPGTRLLVL.

This chain uses TRBV10-3 with TRBJ2-5; D call uncertain. Trimming stripped 2 bases from V and 2 bases from J, with 12 bases between. Germline CDR1 and CDR2: ENHRY and SYGVKD. The CDR3 is 15 amino acids. The CDR3 here is CAISEGVVDQETQYF. The CDR3 DNA reads TGTGCCATCAGTGAGGGTGTGGTGGATCAAGAGACCCAGTACTTC.

There are a few counts of this clone. The gene calls are TRBV10-3 and TRBJ2-1, with D possibly matching TRBD2 (5 bases). The germline V gene encodes CDR1 ENHRY and CDR2 SYGVKD. The ends were cut back, 6 bases at V and 6 bases at J, with 12 bases in the middle. The CDR3 runs 13 residues. The CDR3 DNA reads TGTGCCATCAGCGAAACTAGAGCCAATGAGCAGTTCTTC. This encodes CAISETRANEQFF.

The rearrangement links TRBV28 to TRBJ1-2, with a possible D match to TRBD1 (6 bases). The V and J ends lost 6 bases and 2 bases respectively, with 7 bases between them. The CDR3 sequence is 12 residues long. The germline CDR1 and CDR2 sequences are MDHEN and SYDVKM. This CDR3 is CASRDRNYGYTF. DNA for the CDR3: TGTGCCAGCAGGGACAGAAACTATGGCTACACCTTC.

This clone occurred a few times. This chain connects TRBV25-1 to TRBJ2-5, with D perhaps matching TRBD2 (6 bases). This CDR3 region has 14 residues. Trimming cost V 11 bases and J 4 bases, with 20 bases left between them. CDR1 is MGHDK and CDR2 is SYGVNS in the germline V gene. In nucleotides, the CDR3 is TGTGCCGGCCGGGACGGCGGGGTTGGAGAGACCCAGTACTTC. It codes for CAGRDGGVGETQYF.

The chain couples TRBV9 to TRBJ1-2; D remains unclear. Deletions cut 6 bases from V and 1 base from J, with 7 bases between. The length of the CDR3 is 12 residues. Germline assignment: CDR1 SGDLS and CDR2 YYNGEE. The CDR3 reads CASNRHNYGYTF. In DNA form, the CDR3 reads TGTGCCAGCAACCGACATAACTATGGCTACACCTTC. The complete variable domain, with remaining parts taken from reference TRBV9 and TRBJ1-2, reads DSGVTQTPKHLITATGQRVTLRCSPRSGDLSVYWYQQSLDQGLQFLIQYYNGEERAKGNILERFSAQQFPDLHSELNLSSLELGDSALYFCASNRHNYGYTFGSGTRLTVV.

The rearrangement links TRBV15 to TRBJ2-7, with a possible D match to TRBD1 (6 bases). The germline V gene has CDR1 LNHNV and CDR2 YYDKDF (reference sequence). CDR3 length: 14 amino acids. V was clipped by 2 bases and J by 2 bases, with 10 bases between them. This CDR3 reads CATSRRTAAYEQYF. The CDR3 bases are TGTGCCACCAGCAGAAGGACAGCGGCCTACGAGCAGTACTTC.

The chain recombines TRBV29-1 with TRBJ2-2; possible D gene TRBD2, 6 bases. The V end lost 6 bases, the J end lost 8 bases, and 22 bases lay between the germline ends. This CDR3 has 15 amino acids. Looked up from germline, CDR1 is SQVTM and CDR2 is ANQGSEA. CDR3 coding DNA: TGCAGCGTCGATCAACCCGGGACTCTTCGAGGGGAGCTGTTTTTT. Its translation: CSVDQPGTLRGELFF.

Details on this clone: The sample holds other DNA sequences that translate to the same CDR3. V gene TRBV7-9 combines with J gene TRBJ2-5, with D hard to call. The CDR3 runs to 11 residues. The V and J ends lost 4 bases and 5 bases respectively, with 5 bases between them. CDR1 and CDR2 (germline): SEHNR, FQNEAQ (reference sequence). The CDR3 DNA is TGTGCCAGCAGCTCAGAGGAGACCCAGTACTTC. It yields the protein CASSSEETQYF.

V and J are TRBV29-1 and TRBJ2-1; 9 bases map to TRBD2. The CDR3 is made up of 15 amino acids. CDR1 is SQVTM and CDR2 is ANQGSEA in the germline V gene. V shed 3 bases and J 4 bases; nucleotides not matched to a gene: 7. The CDR3: CSVDGTSLSYNEQFF. The CDR3 coding sequence is TGCAGCGTTGACGGGACTAGCCTCTCATACAATGAGCAGTTCTTC.

The rearrangement links TRBV5-1 to TRBJ1-5, with a weak D call TRBD1 (6 bases). V gave up 1 base and J gave up 4 bases, with 9 bases separating them. From germline, CDR1 is SGHRS and CDR2 YFSETQ. The CDR3 spans 14 residues. The CDR3 here is CASSLWGQNQPQHF. The CDR3 coding sequence is TGCGCCAGCAGCTTGTGGGGACAAAATCAGCCCCAGCATTTT.

The gene calls are TRBV7-2 and TRBJ2-5, with TRBD1 identical over 9 bases. This CDR3 has 15 residues. V lost 1 base and J lost 5; bases outside the gene matches: 5. Germline assignment: CDR1 SGHTA and CDR2 FQGNSA. DNA for the CDR3: TGTGCCAGCAGCTTAGAGGGACAGGGTTGGGAGACCCAGTACTTC. It translates to CASSLEGQGWETQYF.

The chain carries TRBV5-1 and TRBJ2-2; 10 bases map to TRBD2. The CDR3 runs 17 residues. Germline V gene lookup returns CDR1 SGHRS and CDR2 YFSETQ. Trimming removed 0 bases from V and 4 bases from J; junction bases left unmatched: 6. As DNA, the CDR3 is TGCGCCAGCAGCTTGGGTGCTAGCGGGAGCGTCACCGGGGAGCTGTTTTTT. It codes for CASSLGASGSVTGELFF.

The chain employs TRBV20-1 and TRBJ2-7, with TRBD1 matching 7 bases. Unmatched junction bases numbered 7, after V lost 5 bases and J lost 9 bases. The CDR3 has 11 residues. CDR1 is DFQATT, CDR2 SNEGSKA, per germline (reference sequence). The CDR3 loop reads CSAVQGDRQYF. The DNA for the CDR3 is TGCAGTGCTGTGCAGGGGGATCGGCAGTACTTC.

The J gene is TRBJ2-3, the V gene TRBV29-1, with D maybe TRBD1 (5 bases). Germline V gene sequence: CDR1 SQVTM, CDR2 ANQGSEA. The CDR3 spans 11 residues. V lost 7 bases and J lost 9, with 14 bases in between. DNA of the CDR3: TGCAGCGCCGAGACAGCACGCACGCAGTATTTT. The encoded protein is CSAETARTQYF.

This clone has more than one count but fewer than ten. The CDR3 here is CAWTIQGAGTEAFF. The CDR3 region has the DNA TGTGCCTGGACCATACAGGGGGCGGGGACTGAAGCTTTCTTT. The chain has TRBV30 and TRBJ1-1; 9 bases map to TRBD1. This CDR3 has 14 residues. Germline V gives CDR1 GTSNPN, CDR2 SVGIG (reference sequence). J was trimmed by 5 bases and V by 4 bases; bases with no gene match: 8.

This clone has just a few counts. CDR3 protein: CASSLAGSFSGNTIYF. CDR3 coding DNA: TGCGCCAGCAGCTTGGCCGGCAGCTTCTCTGGAAACACCATATATTTT. The chain combines TRBV5-1 with TRBJ1-3; D is unresolved. Germline assignment: CDR1 SGHRS and CDR2 YFSETQ. V lost 0 bases, J lost 0 bases, and 10 bases lay in between. The CDR3 spans 16 residues.

This clone showed up just a few times. The sample holds other DNA sequences that translate to the same CDR3. The gene calls are TRBV30 and TRBJ2-7; D may correspond to TRBD1 or TRBD2 (5 bases each). The CDR3 is 11 amino acids. CDR1 GTSNPN and CDR2 SVGIG come from the germline V gene (reference sequence). Trimming took 0 bases from V and 6 from J, leaving 6 bases between them. The CDR3 region has the DNA TGTGCCTGGAGTGTGAGGGGCGAGCAGTACTTC. This sequence encodes CAWSVRGEQYF.